This T cell receptor (beta chain) emerged from a study of blood T cell repertoires in COVID-19. Study as a whole: Sites in the United States, Italy and Spain provided acute and convalescent COVID-19 samples. T cells, B-cell-depleted T cells, or PBMCs supplied cDNA or gDNA.

The CDR3 has 14 residues. Germline trimming cut 4 bases from V and 4 bases from J; bases unmatched to any gene: 4. CDR1 and CDR2 (germline): SGHTA, FQGTGA. Per the authors' pipeline: Researchers report that nucleated cell counts were estimated from reference gene primer amplification. Sequencing was performed with immunoSEQ multiplex PCR; in TCRdb, only in-frame clones are kept and a portion is missing. Clonal size and the V and J genes are those of that table, whereas D and trimming came from the DNA. Counted here are roughly 100,000 clones, about 77% occurring once; the ten biggest clones make up 9.8%.

Sequences were obtained from peripheral blood. This receptor was obtained from a woman over 75 with acute or convalescent COVID-19. The chain links TRBV7-3 to TRBJ1-2; 9 bases align to TRBD1. The CDR3 protein is CASSSGQGPYGYTF. The CDR3 region has the DNA TGTGCCAGCAGCTCTGGACAGGGGCCCTATGGCTACACCTTC.